A selection of T cell receptor beta chains follows, all from one sample in a study of Graves' ophthalmopathy and Graves' hyperthyroidism. In TCRdb, the multiplex PCR reads were re-called with MiXCR into one record per CDR3 protein. The sample has almost 750,000 distinct CDR3 sequences; roughly 41% are singletons. The source material was peripheral blood. The receptors come from an adult man with Graves' ophthalmopathy. CDR3s leave out the opening cysteine and the closing phenylalanine or tryptophan. The order of the fields is V gene, D gene, J gene, CDR3 protein. A D gene is named only where the DNA matches it firmly.

TRBV25-1	TRBD2	TRBJ2-7	ARVAGGREQY
TRBV28	NA	TRBJ1-1	ASSQESIPIGEAF
TRBV25-1	NA	TRBJ2-7	ASSSQPWTGTRGSYEQY
TRBV5-5	NA	TRBJ1-6	ASSLAEAVGSPLH
TRBV9	NA	TRBJ1-2	ASSVDTGQGGYT
TRBV7-2	NA	TRBJ2-7	ASSQDLGVRGGYEQY
TRBV24-1	TRBD1	TRBJ1-5	ATSADTDRGRQPQH
TRBV25-1	NA	TRBJ1-3	ASSQDRHSGNTIY
TRBV6-6	TRBD1	TRBJ1-1	ASRSGQATEAF
TRBV20-1	NA	TRBJ1-2	SARERRGDYGYT
TRBV29-1	NA	TRBJ2-7	SAAGQRYPYEQY
TRBV9	TRBD1	TRBJ1-3	ASSDAGTVSTIY
TRBV7-9	NA	TRBJ2-2	ASSGTGFPNTGELF
TRBV24-1	TRBD2	TRBJ2-7	ASSSRTSYNEQY